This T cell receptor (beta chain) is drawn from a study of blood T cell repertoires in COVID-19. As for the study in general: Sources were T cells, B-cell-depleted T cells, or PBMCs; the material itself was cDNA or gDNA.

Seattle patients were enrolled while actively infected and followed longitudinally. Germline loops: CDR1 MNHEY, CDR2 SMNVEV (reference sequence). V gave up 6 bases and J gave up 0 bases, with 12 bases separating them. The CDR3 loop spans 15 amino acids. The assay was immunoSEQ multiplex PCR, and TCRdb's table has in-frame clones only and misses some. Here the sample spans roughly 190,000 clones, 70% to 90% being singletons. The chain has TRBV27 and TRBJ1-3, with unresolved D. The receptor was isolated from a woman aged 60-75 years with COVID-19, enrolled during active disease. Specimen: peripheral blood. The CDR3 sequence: CASRQDFDSGNTIYF. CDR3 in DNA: TGTGCCAGCAGGCAGGACTTCGACTCTGGAAACACCATATATTTT.